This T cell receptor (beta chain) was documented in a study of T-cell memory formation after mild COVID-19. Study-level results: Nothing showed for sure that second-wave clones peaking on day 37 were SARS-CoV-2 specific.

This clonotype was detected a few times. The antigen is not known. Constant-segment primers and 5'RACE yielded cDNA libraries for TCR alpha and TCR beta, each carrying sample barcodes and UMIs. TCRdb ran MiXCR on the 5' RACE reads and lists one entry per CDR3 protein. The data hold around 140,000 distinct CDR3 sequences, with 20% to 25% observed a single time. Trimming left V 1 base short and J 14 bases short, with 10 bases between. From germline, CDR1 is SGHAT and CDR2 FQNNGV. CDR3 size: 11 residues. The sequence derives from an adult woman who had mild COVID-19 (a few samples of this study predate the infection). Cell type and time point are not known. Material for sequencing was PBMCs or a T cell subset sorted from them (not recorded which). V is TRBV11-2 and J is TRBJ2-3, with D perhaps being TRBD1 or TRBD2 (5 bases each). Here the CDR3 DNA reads TGTGCCAGCAGCTTAGGGACACTAGGGTATTTT. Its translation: CASSLGTLGYF.